The present entry profiles one TCR beta chain with its context. The antigen remains undetermined. This entry is derived from a study of T cell responses to AZD1222 COVID-19 vaccine. Study background: Pooling was applied to second doses at about 4 or about 12 weeks.

Notes on the study in general: In the spike-specific TCR repertoire, nearly half reportedly target unmutated variant regions.

Some clones are missing from TCRdb's copy, which holds only in-frame ones; the method was immunoSEQ multiplex PCR. The data contain about 99,000 clones, roughly nine tenths of them seen just once; the ten biggest clones take up approximately 2.9%. The CDR3 is 13 residues long. The germline V gene encodes CDR1 GTSNPN and CDR2 SVGIG (reference sequence). V lost 2 bases to trimming and J lost 6 bases; unmatched junction nucleotides: 4. The clonotype comes from an adult in good health. This chain uses TRBV30 with TRBJ1-5; 7 bases are shared with TRBD1. The source was peripheral blood, collected on day 0 of AZD1222 vaccination. The CDR3 loop reads CAWSPGGGQPQHF. The CDR3 bases are TGTGCCTGGAGTCCAGGGGGGGGTCAGCCCCAGCATTTT.